The 31 T cell receptor beta chains presented below share a single source sample, sequenced in a study of regulatory T cells in long-lasting Graves disease. Libraries of TCR beta came from iRepertoire HTBI primers plus Arm-PCR of CDR3 regions. TCRdb re-analysed the multiplex PCR reads in MiXCR, keeping a single row per CDR3 protein. The table shows 400,000 to 500,000 distinct CDR3 sequences, with 14% occurring only once. Stated time point: newly diagnosed GD, antithyroid drugs for less than 3 months. After RNA was extracted from PBMCs, the TCR library was made from it. The same data also contributed to another study, on T cells in Graves' hyperthyroidism and ophthalmopathy.

The source was peripheral blood mononuclear cells (PBMCs), collected at new diagnosis, from a patient treated with antithyroid drugs. These receptors came from a woman aged 50 to 60 with Graves disease.

The chain joins TRBV19 to TRBJ2-1; 9 positions match TRBD2. The CDR3 is made up of 15 amino acids. Germline V gives CDR1 LNHDA, CDR2 SQIVND (reference sequence). V trimming: 2 bases; J trimming: 7 bases; junction bases outside the gene matches: 6. The chain's CDR3 is CASSISSGRHNEQFF. CDR3 DNA: TGTGCCAGTAGTATATCGAGCGGGAGGCATAATGAGCAGTTCTTC. The whole variable domain, filled in from reference TRBV19 and TRBJ2-1, reads DGGITQSPKYLFRKEGQNVTLSCEQNLNHDAMYWYRQDPGQGLRLIYYSQIVNDFQKGDIAEGYSVSREKKESFPLTVTSAQKNPTAFYLCASSISSGRHNEQFFGPGTRLTVL.

The sample holds a few counts of this clonotype. Relative to the germline gene, one junction end is altered; a read error may explain this. CDR3 coding DNA: TGTGCCAGCAGCCAAAGCGACAGGGCCCATGAGCAGCTCTTC. Translation: CASSQSDRAHEQLF. This chain uses TRBV3-1 with TRBJ2-1, with TRBD1 matching over 7 bases. The CDR3 has 14 residues. CDR1 LGHDT and CDR2 YNNKEL come from the germline V gene (reference sequence).

The sample holds many counts of this clonotype. The CDR3 spells CSAREASGWGYEQYF. The CDR3 nucleotides are TGCAGTGCTAGGGAGGCATCAGGCTGGGGCTACGAGCAGTACTTC. The chain uses TRBV20-1 and TRBJ2-7; D perhaps matches TRBD2 (5 bases). Germline V gene data show CDR1 as DFQATT and CDR2 as SNEGSKA (reference sequence). The germline V and J ends were trimmed by 3 bases and 3 bases, with 18 bases remaining between them. This CDR3 has 15 amino acids.

This clonotype showed up just a few times. The V call is TRBV2, the J call TRBJ1-5; a weak D match, TRBD1 (5 bases). Trimming pared 3 bases from V and 9 bases from J, leaving 18 bases between. Looked up from germline, CDR1 is SNHLY and CDR2 is FYNNEI. CDR3 size: 15 residues. The CDR3 bases are TGTGCCAGCAGTGAGGGGGGGGAGGTTTTGGGGCCCCAGCATTTT. It translates to CASSEGGEVLGPQHF.

The rearrangement uses TRBV9 and TRBJ2-3; 15 bases fit TRBD2. Looked up from germline, CDR1 is SGDLS and CDR2 is YYNGEE. The CDR3 totals 14 residues. V dropped 3 bases and J dropped 9; count of bases not matched to a gene: 2. The CDR3 loop reads CASSGGTSGRTQYF. The CDR3 DNA sequence: TGTGCCAGCAGCGGAGGGACTAGCGGGAGGACGCAGTATTTT.

There are a few counts of this clonotype. This rearrangement joins TRBV4-1 to TRBJ2-1; 12 bases are shared with TRBD2. V dropped 3 bases and J dropped 7; count of bases not matched to a gene: 10. Germline loops: CDR1 MGHRA, CDR2 YSYEKL. This CDR3 is 17 amino acids long. Here the CDR3 reads CASSHAQTSGRYNEQFF. The CDR3 bases are TGCGCCAGCAGCCACGCTCAGACTAGCGGGAGATATAATGAGCAGTTCTTC.

The chain combines TRBV25-1 with TRBJ1-3; TRBD1 is a possible D gene (5 bases). The CDR3 has 15 residues. Germline V CDR1 and CDR2: MGHDK, SYGVNS. The V gene lost 3 bases and the J gene lost 0 bases, with 9 bases spanning the gap. CDR3 residues: CASSDQGTSGNTIYF. Written as DNA, the CDR3 is TGTGCCAGCAGTGACCAGGGAACCTCTGGAAACACCATATATTTT.

This clonotype appeared many times. The chain carries TRBV28 and TRBJ2-7; 10 nucleotides line up with TRBD2. V lost 6 bases to trimming and J lost 5 bases; unmatched junction nucleotides: 13. Germline V gives CDR1 MDHEN, CDR2 SYDVKM. There are 16 residues in the CDR3. CDR3 protein: CASSPLASGRENEQYF. CDR3 nucleotides: TGTGCCAGCAGCCCCCTGGCTAGCGGGAGAGAAAACGAGCAGTACTTC.

Many counts were recorded for this clonotype. This chain uses TRBV7-2 with TRBJ2-5; D not resolved. The ends were cut back, 1 base at V and 6 bases at J, with 3 bases in the middle. The germline V gene encodes CDR1 SGHTA and CDR2 FQGNSA. The CDR3 has 11 residues. The CDR3 bases are TGTGCCAGCAGCTTAGTGAAGACCCAGTACTTC. This gives the protein CASSLVKTQYF. Drawing the rest from reference TRBV7-2 and TRBJ2-5, the complete variable domain is GAGVSQSPSNKVTEKGKDVELRCDPISGHTALYWYRQSLGQGLEFLIYFQGNSAPDKSGLPSDRFSAERTGGSVSTLTIQRTQQEDSAVYLCASSLVKTQYFGPGTRLLVL.

This clonotype occurred a few times. The V call is TRBV24-1, the J call TRBJ1-5, with 9 bases fitting TRBD1. Looked up from germline, CDR1 is KGHDR and CDR2 is SFDVKD. The CDR3 loop spans 16 amino acids. Trimming at V came to 4 bases and at J to 5 bases, leaving 8 bases not matched to a gene. DNA of the CDR3: TGTGCCACCAGTGAGTCCGGGACAGGGTCTGATCAGCCCCAGCATTTT. Translation gives CATSESGTGSDQPQHF.

The rearrangement links TRBV6-2 or TRBV6-3 to TRBJ1-2; weak D call: TRBD1 (6 bases). V lost 8 bases and J lost 5, with 9 bases in between. Germline-derived CDR1 and CDR2 are MNHEY and SVGEGT. The length of the CDR3 is 11 residues. CDR3 nucleotide sequence: TGTGCCAGCCGTCAGGGGTATGGCTACACCTTC. The encoded protein is CASRQGYGYTF.

This chain joins TRBV5-1 and TRBJ2-3; 8 bases are shared with TRBD2. The CDR3 runs 15 residues. With 5 bases clipped from V and 2 bases from J, the junction kept 7 bases outside the gene matches. Per germline, CDR1 SGHRS and CDR2 YFSETQ. DNA of the CDR3: TGCGCCAGCAGTGAGGTAGCGGGAAACACAGATACGCAGTATTTT. Protein: CASSEVAGNTDTQYF.

The gene calls are TRBV29-1 and TRBJ2-3, with D perhaps given as TRBD1 or TRBD2 (5 bases each). The germline V gene has CDR1 SQVTM and CDR2 ANQGSEA. This CDR3 has 13 residues. V was pared by 6 bases and J by 9 bases, with 19 bases between. The CDR3 DNA reads as TGCAGCGTCCGATGGACTGACAGTAGGACGCAGTATTTT. It codes for CSVRWTDSRTQYF.

This clonotype was observed many times. The chain recombines TRBV11-2 with TRBJ1-4; no reliable D call. There are 13 residues in the CDR3. Trimming removed 10 bases at V and 0 bases at J, with 9 bases between. CDR1 SGHAT and CDR2 FQNNGV come from the germline V gene. The CDR3 spells CAIRNATNEKLFF. The CDR3 region has the DNA TGTGCCATCCGCAATGCAACTAATGAAAAACTGTTTTTT.

This clonotype has ten or more counts. The V and J genes are TRBV9 and TRBJ2-1, with 13 bases lining up with TRBD2. Trimming took 4 bases from V and 9 from J; bases not matched to a gene: 10. The CDR3 totals 16 residues. Germline V lookup: CDR1 SGDLS, CDR2 YYNGEE. DNA for the CDR3: TGTGCCAGCAGCTCGACACTAGCGGGAGGGCCCGGTGAGCAGTTCTTC. This gives the protein CASSSTLAGGPGEQFF.

This clonotype has a handful of counts. The chain carries TRBV11-2 and TRBJ1-5, with TRBD1 matching over 10 bases. Trimming cost V 5 bases and J 6 bases; bases outside gene matches: 1. Per germline, CDR1 SGHAT and CDR2 FQNNGV. This CDR3 has 13 amino acids. CDR3 in amino acids: CASSGQGVQPQHF. CDR3 coding DNA: TGTGCCAGCAGCGGACAGGGGGTTCAGCCCCAGCATTTT.

This clonotype was seen at least ten times. The V gene is TRBV28, the J gene TRBJ2-5; TRBD1 aligns across 8 bases. Germline loops: CDR1 MDHEN, CDR2 SYDVKM. The CDR3 spans 17 residues. V trimming: 6 bases; J trimming: 2 bases; junction bases outside the gene matches: 14. CDR3 protein: CASRIRDRRIVQETQYF. In DNA form, the CDR3 reads TGTGCCAGCAGAATCCGGGACAGGAGAATTGTGCAAGAGACCCAGTACTTC. Drawing the rest from reference TRBV28 and TRBJ2-5, the complete variable domain is DVKVTQSSRYLVKRTGEKVFLECVQDMDHENMFWYRQDPGLGLRLIYFSYDVKMKEKGDIPEGYSVSREKKERFSLILESASTNQTSMYLCASRIRDRRIVQETQYFGPGTRLLVL.

This clonotype has more than one count but fewer than ten. CDR3 loop: CASSLEPATNEKLFF. The CDR3 DNA follows: TGTGCCAGCAGCTTGGAGCCCGCAACTAATGAAAAACTGTTTTTT. The gene calls are TRBV5-6 and TRBJ1-4; no reliable D call. This CDR3 has 15 residues. V lost 0 bases to trimming and J lost 0 bases, with 6 bases between them. The V gene's germline CDR1 is SGHDT and CDR2 YYEEEE.

This clonotype appeared a few times. This sequence joins TRBV30 and TRBJ2-1; D possibly corresponds to TRBD2 (9 bases). Germline CDR1 and CDR2: GTSNPN and SVGIG (reference sequence). Trimming stripped 7 bases from V and 10 bases from J, with 32 bases between. This CDR3 comprises 17 residues. CDR3 DNA sequence: TGTGCCTCTCGACAGGGGAAAGTAGCGGGGGCCAGGAGGGAGCAGTTCTTC. This gives the protein CASRQGKVAGARREQFF.

This clonotype was observed at least ten times. This rearrangement joins TRBV3-1 to TRBJ1-2; no definite D call. The CDR3 covers 15 residues. Germline V gene sequence: CDR1 LGHDT, CDR2 YNNKEL (reference sequence). Trimming pared 1 base from V and 0 bases from J, leaving 9 bases between. The CDR3 nucleotides read TGTGCCAGCAGCCAAGGCCCACCAGCTAACTATGGCTACACCTTC. This translates into CASSQGPPANYGYTF.

At least ten counts were recorded for this clonotype. This chain links TRBV28 with TRBJ2-7; D perhaps matches TRBD1 (6 bases). CDR1 MDHEN and CDR2 SYDVKM come from the germline V gene. The CDR3 runs to 13 residues. The V gene lost 10 bases and the J gene lost 0 bases, with 13 bases spanning the gap. The CDR3 DNA sequence: TGTGCCACCACAGGGTCTGGCTCCTACGAGCAGTACTTC. Translating gives CATTGSGSYEQYF.

This clonotype was recorded at least ten times. V and J are TRBV2 and TRBJ2-3; tentatively, D is TRBD2 (6 bases). Germline-derived CDR1 and CDR2 are SNHLY and FYNNEI. V shed 7 bases and J shed 4 bases, with 15 bases lying between them. The CDR3 runs to 14 residues. This CDR3 reads CASTSGLSPDTQYF. As DNA, the CDR3 is TGTGCCAGCACCAGCGGGTTATCACCAGATACGCAGTATTTT.

The chain links TRBV19 to TRBJ1-2; 7 bases match TRBD1. Looked up from germline, CDR1 is LNHDA and CDR2 is SQIVND (reference sequence). The CDR3 spans 14 residues. Trimming cost V 8 bases and J 6 bases; bases outside gene matches: 12. The CDR3 reads CASSTPRDRDGYTF. As DNA, the CDR3 is TGTGCCAGTTCCACTCCCCGGGACAGAGATGGCTACACCTTC.

The chain links TRBV18 to TRBJ2-1; D is perhaps TRBD1 (5 bases). Trimming left V 4 bases short and J 0 bases short, with 10 bases between. The germline gives CDR1 KGHSH, CDR2 LQKENI. The CDR3 is 15 amino acids. The CDR3 reads CASSLSDSSYNEQFF. DNA of the CDR3: TGTGCCAGCTCACTGTCAGACAGCTCCTACAATGAGCAGTTCTTC.

In its sample, this clonotype was seen many times. The chain is built from TRBV6-2 or TRBV6-3 and TRBJ1-5, with D hard to call. The germline CDR1 and CDR2 sequences are MNHEY and SVGEGT. Trimming stripped 5 bases from V and 4 bases from J, with 6 bases between. The CDR3 is 12 amino acids. The CDR3 sequence is CASSEGNQPQHF. CDR3 nucleotides: TGTGCCAGCAGTGAGGGTAATCAGCCCCAGCATTTT.

V and J are TRBV18 and TRBJ2-5; D possibly corresponds to TRBD2 (6 bases). Germline CDR1 is KGHSH and CDR2 is LQKENI. This CDR3 is 15 amino acids long. With 2 bases removed from V and 1 base from J, the gap between germline ends came to 11 bases. The CDR3 DNA is TGTGCCAGCTCACCAGGGAAGCGGGTCCAAGAGACCCAGTACTTC. Its translation is CASSPGKRVQETQYF.

This clonotype was recorded a few times. J is TRBJ2-7 and V is TRBV20-1; the D gene is possibly TRBD2 (6 bases). The length of the CDR3 is 14 residues. Germline V gene lookup returns CDR1 DFQATT and CDR2 SNEGSKA (reference sequence). V shed 5 bases and J shed 0 bases, with 14 bases lying between them. The CDR3 DNA reads TGCAGTGCTTACAGCGGGTCTTCCTCCTACGAGCAGTACTTC. Translation gives CSAYSGSSSYEQYF.

This clonotype was seen a few times. The chain uses TRBV20-1 and TRBJ2-3; 10 bases match TRBD2. Germline CDR1 and CDR2: DFQATT and SNEGSKA (reference sequence). CDR3 size: 16 residues. The junction had 9 bases not matched to a gene; V was cut back by 3 bases and J by 3 bases. CDR3 bases: TGCAGTGCTAGGGAATTAGCGGGAGGACTAACAGATACGCAGTATTTT. Translated, it gives CSARELAGGLTDTQYF.

This clonotype was recorded at least ten times. The genes are TRBV7-8 and TRBJ1-4, with D possibly matching TRBD1 (5 bases). The V end lost 1 base, the J end lost 0 bases, and 12 bases lay between the germline ends. This CDR3 region has 17 residues. The V gene's germline CDR1 is SGHVS and CDR2 FQNEAQ. CDR3 coding DNA: TGTGCCAGCAGCTTAGATCGGACAATTGCAACTAATGAAAAACTGTTTTTT. This codes for CASSLDRTIATNEKLFF.

This clonotype was seen a few times. The chain has TRBV7-9 and TRBJ2-5, with D maybe TRBD1 (7 bases). Germline CDR1 and CDR2: SEHNR and FQNEAQ (reference sequence). Trimming took off 3 bases at V and 1 base at J, with 9 bases between the two ends. The CDR3 consists of 14 residues. CDR3 sequence reads: CASSLEGAQETQYF. In DNA form, the CDR3 reads TGTGCCAGCAGCTTGGAGGGGGCCCAAGAGACCCAGTACTTC.

This clonotype was counted at least ten times. The chain is built from TRBV12-3 or TRBV12-4 and TRBJ2-3; D might be TRBD1 or TRBD2, each matching 5 bases. The CDR3 loop spans 15 amino acids. The ends were cut back, 6 bases at V and 2 bases at J, with 15 bases in the middle. CDR3 in amino acids: CASRGVAGPTDTQYF. CDR3 DNA sequence: TGTGCCAGCAGGGGGGTAGCTGGGCCCACAGATACGCAGTATTTT.